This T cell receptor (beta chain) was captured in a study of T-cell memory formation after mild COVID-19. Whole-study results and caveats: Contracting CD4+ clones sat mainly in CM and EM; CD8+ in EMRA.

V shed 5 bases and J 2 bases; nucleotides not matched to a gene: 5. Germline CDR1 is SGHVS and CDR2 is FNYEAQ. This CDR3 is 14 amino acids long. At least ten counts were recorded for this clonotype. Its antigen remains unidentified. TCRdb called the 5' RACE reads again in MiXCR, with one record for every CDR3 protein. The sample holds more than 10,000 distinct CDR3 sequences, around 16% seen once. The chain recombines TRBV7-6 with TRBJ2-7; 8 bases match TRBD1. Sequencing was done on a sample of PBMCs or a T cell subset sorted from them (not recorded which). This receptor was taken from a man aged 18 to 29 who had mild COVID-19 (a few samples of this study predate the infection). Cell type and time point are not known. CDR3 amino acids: CASSPGTGPYEQYF. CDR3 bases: TGTGCCAGCAGCCCAGGGACAGGACCCTACGAGCAGTACTTC. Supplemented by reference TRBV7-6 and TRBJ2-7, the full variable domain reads GAGVSQSPRYKVTKRGQDVALRCDPISGHVSLYWYRQALGQGPEFLTYFNYEAQQDKSGLPNDRFSAERPEGSISTLTIQRTEQRDSAMYRCASSPGTGPYEQYFGPGTRLTVT.